The rows below give T cell receptor beta chains drawn from one sample of a study of T cell responses to AZD1222 COVID-19 vaccine. Measured with immunoSEQ multiplex PCR; TCRdb has only the in-frame clones, and not every one. The sample includes some 120,000 clones, around 90% seen only once; the top ten take 1.2%. The input for sequencing was peripheral blood, taken on day 0 of AZD1222 vaccination. The receptors here all came from an adult in good health. Both conserved end residues are part of each CDR3. Each record gives: V gene, clone size, D gene, J gene, CDR3 protein, CDR3 DNA. A D gene is named only where the DNA matches it firmly. Only part of the rows carry a size: once, few, many, or a class if the clone is expanded.

TRBV25-1	once	NA	TRBJ1-2	CASSDRGEGYTF	TGTGCCAGCAGTGATAGGGGGGAAGGCTACACCTTC
TRBV14	NA	NA	TRBJ2-5	CASSAQERFGGRRETQYF	TGTGCCAGCAGCGCCCAAGAGAGGTTCGGGGGGCGTCGAGAGACCCAGTACTTC
TRBV27	NA	NA	TRBJ2-3	CASSKISTDTQYF	TGTGCCAGCAGTAAAATCAGCACAGATACGCAGTATTTT
TRBV5-5	few	NA	TRBJ1-6	CASSLGSPLHF	TGTGCCAGCAGCTTAGGCTCACCCCTCCACTTT
TRBV9	NA	NA	TRBJ1-1	CASSPPGTLNTEAFF	TGTGCCAGCAGTCCCCCCGGGACATTGAACACTGAAGCTTTCTTT
TRBV18	NA	NA	TRBJ1-6	CASSPPMANYNSPLHF	TGTGCCAGCTCACCACCGATGGCAAACTATAATTCACCCCTCCACTTT
TRBV11-2	few	NA	TRBJ1-1	CASSLNSGSEAFF	TGTGCCAGCAGCTTAAACAGCGGGAGTGAAGCTTTCTTT
TRBV18	once	NA	TRBJ1-6	CASSPSGRLNNSPLHF	TGTGCCAGCTCACCTTCCGGACGGTTAAATAATTCACCCCTCCACTTT
TRBV5-1	NA	NA	TRBJ1-5	CASSPTGPPQPQHF	TGCGCCAGCAGCCCCACAGGGCCGCCTCAGCCCCAGCATTTT
TRBV4-2	NA	TRBD2	TRBJ2-1	CASSPPASGGYNEQFF	TGTGCCAGCAGCCCCCCGGCTAGCGGGGGCTACAATGAGCAGTTCTTC
TRBV15	NA	NA	TRBJ1-5	CATSRRDGQPQHF	TGTGCCACCAGCAGACGGGACGGTCAGCCCCAGCATTTT
TRBV3-1/TRBV3-2	NA	NA	TRBJ2-5	CASSPGETQYF	TGTGCCAGCAGCCCCGGGGAGACCCAGTACTTC
TRBV18	NA	TRBD1	TRBJ2-7	CASSPPRDRGHHEQYF	TGTGCCAGCTCACCACCCCGGGACAGGGGGCACCACGAGCAGTACTTC
TRBV6-5	NA	NA	TRBJ1-1	CASSPPISSTEAFF	TGTGCCAGCAGTCCCCCGATCTCGAGCACTGAAGCTTTCTTT
TRBV12-3/TRBV12-4	once	NA	TRBJ1-2	CASSLPGNYGYTF	TGTGCCAGCAGTTTACCAGGGAACTATGGCTACACCTTC
TRBV2	NA	NA	TRBJ1-1	CASRQTVSTEAFF	TGTGCCAGCAGGCAGACAGTTTCCACTGAAGCTTTCTTT
TRBV4-2	NA	NA	TRBJ2-5	CASSQLGGTVQETQYF	TGTGCCAGCAGCCAGCTTGGCGGAACAGTACAAGAGACCCAGTACTTC
TRBV30	NA	NA	TRBJ1-1	CAWSVNRDYTEAFF	TGTGCCTGGAGTGTTAACAGGGACTACACTGAAGCTTTCTTT
TRBV7-7	few	TRBD1	TRBJ1-1	CASSPWTGANTEAFF	TGTGCCAGCAGCCCATGGACAGGAGCGAACACTGAAGCTTTCTTT
TRBV27	NA	TRBD1	TRBJ1-4	CASSIQGRDEKLFF	TGTGCCAGCAGTATACAGGGGCGGGATGAAAAACTGTTTTTT
TRBV5-6	once	NA	TRBJ2-7	CASRTIWTDAYEQYF	TGTGCCAGCAGGACTATCTGGACGGACGCCTACGAGCAGTACTTC
TRBV27	once	TRBD1	TRBJ1-5	CASSLFTPTGPEGSNQPQHF	TGTGCCAGCAGTTTATTTACCCCGACAGGGCCCGAGGGGAGCAATCAGCCCCAGCATTTT
TRBV19	NA	NA	TRBJ1-1	CASSITGNTEAFF	TGTGCCAGTAGTATAACAGGAAACACTGAAGCTTTCTTT
TRBV7-2	NA	TRBD1	TRBJ2-7	CASSFRDRVYEQYF	TGTGCCAGCAGCTTCCGGGACAGGGTCTACGAGCAGTACTTC
TRBV7-8	NA	TRBD1	TRBJ1-5	CASSQTDRGNQPQHF	TGTGCCAGCAGCCAAACCGACAGGGGGAATCAGCCCCAGCATTTT
TRBV29-1	NA	NA	TRBJ2-1	CSVLGTTNNEQFF	TGCAGCGTCCTCGGGACAACTAACAATGAGCAGTTCTTC
TRBV5-8	NA	NA	TRBJ2-5	CASSLDLGTGSQYF	TGTGCCAGCAGCCTCGACTTAGGGACGGGGTCCCAGTACTTC
TRBV13	NA	NA	TRBJ1-1	CASSSRVLNTEAFF	TGTGCCAGCAGCTCTCGAGTTTTGAACACTGAAGCTTTCTTT
TRBV4-1	NA	NA	TRBJ1-4	CASSQRAERWANEKLFF	TGCGCCAGCAGCCAAAGGGCAGAGAGGTGGGCTAATGAAAAACTGTTTTTT
TRBV7-9	NA	NA	TRBJ1-2	CASSLDLYGYTF	TGTGCCAGCAGCTTAGACCTCTATGGCTACACCTTC
TRBV5-1	NA	NA	TRBJ2-3	CASSLKAVASRKTDTQYF	TGCGCCAGCAGCTTGAAGGCCGTGGCCTCACGTAAGACAGATACGCAGTATTTT
TRBV5-1	NA	NA	TRBJ2-7	CASSWGGQESDEQYF	TGCGCCAGCAGCTGGGGGGGACAGGAGTCGGACGAGCAGTACTTC
TRBV6-5	once	TRBD1	TRBJ1-1	CASSSERQGPNTEAFF	TGTGCCAGCAGTTCCGAACGACAGGGTCCTAACACTGAAGCTTTCTTT